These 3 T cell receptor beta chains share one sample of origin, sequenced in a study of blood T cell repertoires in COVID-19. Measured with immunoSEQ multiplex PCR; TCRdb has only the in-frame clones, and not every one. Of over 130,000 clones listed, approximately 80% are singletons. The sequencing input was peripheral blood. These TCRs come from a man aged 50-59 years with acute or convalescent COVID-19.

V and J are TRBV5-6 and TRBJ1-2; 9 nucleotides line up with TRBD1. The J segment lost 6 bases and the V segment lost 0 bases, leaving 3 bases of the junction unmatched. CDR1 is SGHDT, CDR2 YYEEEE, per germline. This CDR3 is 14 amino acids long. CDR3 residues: CASSLGDRDDGYTF. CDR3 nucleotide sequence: TGTGCCAGCAGCTTGGGGGACAGGGATGATGGCTACACCTTC.

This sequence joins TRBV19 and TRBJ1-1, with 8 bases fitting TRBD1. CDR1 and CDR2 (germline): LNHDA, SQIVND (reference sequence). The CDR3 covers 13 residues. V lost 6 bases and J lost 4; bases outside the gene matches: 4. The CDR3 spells CASSNRGGTEAFF. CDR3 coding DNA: TGTGCCAGTAGCAACAGGGGGGGCACTGAAGCTTTCTTT.

This CDR3 reads CASSTPGQGAHEQYF. CDR3 bases: TGTGCCAGCAGCACCCCCGGACAGGGGGCCCACGAGCAGTACTTC. This sequence joins TRBV28 and TRBJ2-7; TRBD1 aligns across 11 bases. There are 15 residues in the CDR3. CDR1 MDHEN and CDR2 SYDVKM come from the germline V gene. J was trimmed by 5 bases and V by 6 bases; bases with no gene match: 9.